This entry lists 23 T cell receptor beta chains sequenced from one sample in a study of T-cell reconstitution after alpha-beta-depleted transplantation in children. The library targeted TCRbeta and was prepared with unique molecular identifiers. Via MiXCR, TCRdb re-called the PCR reads, giving one row per CDR3 protein. Seen here are roughly 100,000 distinct CDR3 sequences, 7.5% to 9.5% observed once, and the top ten hold under 8%. The sequenced sample was PBMCs from the stem cell graft donor, obtained from the stem cell graft. These receptors all come from a human donor who donated a stem cell graft to a child with congenital amegakaryocytic thrombocytopenia.

This clonotype came up many times. The chain recombines TRBV20-1 with TRBJ2-3; 9 bases are a match to TRBD1. V was clipped by 6 bases and J by 6 bases; unmatched bases: 13. The CDR3 loop spans 15 amino acids. Germline CDR1 reads DFQATT; CDR2 reads SNEGSKA (reference sequence). CDR3 in amino acids: CSARPGQGYSDTQYF. CDR3 nucleotide sequence: TGCAGTGCCCGACCGGGACAGGGTTATTCCGATACGCAGTATTTT.

CDR3 nucleotide sequence: TGTGCCAGCAGTTTGGGGATGGCTGAAGCTTTCTTT. Translated: CASSLGMAEAFF. V usage is TRBV12-3 or TRBV12-4 and J usage is TRBJ1-1; D is ambiguous. The CDR3 sequence is 12 residues long. Trimming shortened V by 3 bases and J by 6 bases, and 8 bases separated the two germline ends.

There are many counts of this clonotype. V is TRBV20-1 and J is TRBJ1-4; TRBD1 might be the D (6 bases). The CDR3 is 17 residues long. Germline CDR1 DFQATT, CDR2 SNEGSKA (reference sequence). V lost 6 bases, J lost 0 bases, and 20 bases lay in between. CDR3 loop: CSAEKRGATATNEKLFF. The DNA for the CDR3 is TGCAGTGCCGAAAAGCGGGGGGCTACAGCAACTAATGAAAAACTGTTTTTT.

This clonotype has ten or more counts. V gene TRBV10-3 combines with J gene TRBJ1-2; D is undetermined. In germline, CDR1 is ENHRY, CDR2 SYGVKD. Trimming stripped 8 bases from V and 3 bases from J, with 16 bases between. This CDR3 region has 14 residues. In DNA, the CDR3 is TGTGCCATCCAGGACTCCCCCCCGGACTATGGCTACACCTTC. This sequence encodes CAIQDSPPDYGYTF.

This clonotype has a count of ten or more. The genes are TRBV12-3 or TRBV12-4 and TRBJ1-5; D unclear. V lost 2 bases and J 6 bases, leaving 11 bases between the germline ends. The CDR3 totals 14 residues. The CDR3 protein is CASSLTGVGQPQHF. CDR3 nucleotide sequence: TGTGCCAGCAGTTTAACCGGGGTGGGTCAGCCCCAGCATTTT.

This clonotype was found many times. V usage is TRBV7-2 and J usage is TRBJ2-3, with D perhaps given as TRBD1 or TRBD2 (5 bases each). V lost 5 bases and J 5 bases, leaving 11 bases between the germline ends. Germline CDR1 SGHTA, CDR2 FQGNSA. The CDR3 is 13 residues long. The CDR3 spells CASSRDLGDTQYF. CDR3 bases: TGTGCCAGCAGCCGGGACCTCGGAGATACGCAGTATTTT.

Many counts were recorded for this clonotype. The CDR3 here is CASSLVGYSTDTQYF. CDR3 nucleotide sequence: TGTGCCAGCAGTTTAGTTGGCTACAGCACAGATACGCAGTATTTT. This sequence joins TRBV12-3 or TRBV12-4 and TRBJ2-3; D gene ambiguous. V dropped 1 base and J dropped 0 bases, with 8 bases sitting between them. The CDR3 has 15 amino acids.

This clonotype was recorded at least ten times. This chain links TRBV5-1 with TRBJ2-3, with 10 bases fitting TRBD2. The length of the CDR3 is 15 residues. CDR1 SGHRS and CDR2 YFSETQ come from the germline V gene. The ends lost 6 bases at V and 5 bases at J; junction bases unmatched: 9. CDR3 nucleotide sequence: TGCGCCAGCACCCAGGGGACTAGCGATGGAGATACGCAGTATTTT. Residues: CASTQGTSDGDTQYF.

This clonotype appeared many times. This chain links TRBV20-1 with TRBJ2-7, with 7 bases identical to TRBD1. Germline V lookup: CDR1 DFQATT, CDR2 SNEGSKA (reference sequence). The CDR3 runs to 13 residues. The DNA of the CDR3 is TGCAGCTCCAGGGGACAGAGCTCCTACGAGCAGTACTTC. Protein product: CSSRGQSSYEQYF.

Ten or more counts support this clonotype. The rearrangement links TRBV20-1 to TRBJ1-3, with D possibly matching TRBD1 (5 bases). The CDR3 spans 16 residues. Germline V gene data show CDR1 as DFQATT and CDR2 as SNEGSKA (reference sequence). V was trimmed by 1 base and J by 0 bases, leaving 13 bases between them. The CDR3 DNA is TGCAGTGCTAGAGCGGGGCATACCGCCTCTGGAAACACCATATATTTT. As protein: CSARAGHTASGNTIYF.

Many counts were recorded for this clonotype. V is TRBV7-2 and J is TRBJ2-2, with no clear D. V lost 3 bases and J lost 0, with 8 bases in between. Germline values: CDR1 SGHTA, CDR2 FQGNSA. The CDR3 is 15 residues long. CDR3 sequence reads: CASSFSGPNTGELFF. CDR3 DNA sequence: TGTGCCAGCAGCTTCTCCGGGCCGAACACCGGGGAGCTGTTTTTT.

This clonotype was counted ten times or more. The rearrangement links TRBV20-1 to TRBJ2-1; the match to TRBD2 covers 8 bases. The V gene's germline CDR1 is DFQATT and CDR2 SNEGSKA (reference sequence). The junction had 6 bases not matched to a gene; V was cut back by 4 bases and J by 4 bases. There are 14 residues in the CDR3. CDR3 coding DNA: TGCAGTGCTATTCCTACTAGCGGTTACAATGAGCAGTTCTTC. Its protein product is CSAIPTSGYNEQFF.

In the case of this clonotype: A read error may be the cause here, since a much bigger clone is one base away. The CDR3 region has the DNA TGTGCCAGCAGTTTGCGCGGTGACCAGTTCTTC. Translation gives CASSLRGDQFF. The rearrangement joins TRBV12-3 or TRBV12-4 to TRBJ2-1; D gene unclear. The V gene lost 3 bases and the J gene lost 13 bases, with 10 bases spanning the gap. The length of the CDR3 is 11 residues.

The table lists this clonotype with many counts. The chain is built from TRBV20-1 and TRBJ1-1; no clear D gene. CDR1 is DFQATT and CDR2 is SNEGSKA in the germline V gene (reference sequence). V was trimmed by 6 bases and J by 3 bases, leaving 14 bases between them. The CDR3 loop spans 13 amino acids. In DNA form, the CDR3 reads TGCAGTGCCACGAACTGGATGTACACTGAAGCTTTCTTT. It codes for CSATNWMYTEAFF.

This clonotype has a single count. The chain combines TRBV28 with TRBJ1-3; D is ambiguous. This CDR3 contains 16 residues. Deletions cut 3 bases from V and 4 bases from J, with 16 bases between. CDR1 MDHEN and CDR2 SYDVKM come from the germline V gene. The CDR3, as DNA: TGTGCCAGCAGTTTTCGTGCGTCCGTGCTAGGAAACACCATATATTTT. Translating it yields CASSFRASVLGNTIYF.

This clonotype was seen ten or more times. This sequence joins TRBV2 and TRBJ1-1; 9 bases line up with TRBD1. With 5 bases clipped from V and 4 bases from J, the junction kept 5 bases outside the gene matches. This CDR3 region has 14 residues. The germline gives CDR1 SNHLY, CDR2 FYNNEI. The CDR3 nucleotides are TGTGCCAGCAGTTGGGGACAGGGAGGCACTGAAGCTTTCTTT. It encodes CASSWGQGGTEAFF. Full variable domain (outside the CDR3, taken from reference TRBV2 and TRBJ1-1): EPEVTQTPSHQVTQMGQEVILRCVPISNHLYFYWYRQILGQKVEFLVSFYNNEISEKSEIFDDQFSVERPDGSNFTLKIRSTKLEDSAMYFCASSWGQGGTEAFFGQGTRLTVV.

Of note for this clonotype: Since a much larger clone is just one base distant, this may be a read error. The chain employs TRBV12-3 or TRBV12-4 and TRBJ2-3; D might be TRBD2 (6 bases). V was clipped by 6 bases and J by 6 bases, with 22 bases between them. This CDR3 contains 16 residues. The CDR3 bases are TGTGCCAGCAGCCGGGGGTTTGTGGCTCACCGCGATACGCAGTATTTT. Amino acids: CASSRGFVAHRDTQYF.

Ten or more counts support this clonotype. This sequence joins TRBV6-5 and TRBJ1-1; 8 bases fit TRBD1. Germline V gives CDR1 MNHEY, CDR2 SVGAGI. The CDR3 extends over 15 amino acids. Trimming cost V 2 bases and J 4 bases; bases outside gene matches: 6. CDR3 nucleotides: TGTGCCAGCAGTTACGGACAGGGTTTCGTCACTGAAGCTTTCTTT. Protein product: CASSYGQGFVTEAFF.

This clonotype was picked up many times. The chain uses TRBV12-3 or TRBV12-4 and TRBJ2-3; 12 nucleotides match TRBD2. Unmatched junction bases numbered 6, after V lost 2 bases and J lost 6 bases. The CDR3 has 16 amino acids. The CDR3 region is CASSLRLAGGGDTQYF. The CDR3 coding sequence is TGTGCCAGCAGTTTAAGGCTAGCGGGGGGGGGTGATACGCAGTATTTT.

This clonotype was recorded at least ten times. V usage is TRBV10-3 and J usage is TRBJ1-2; weak D call: TRBD1 (5 bases). V gave up 0 bases and J gave up 5 bases, with 10 bases separating them. The length of the CDR3 is 14 residues. CDR1 and CDR2 (germline): ENHRY, SYGVKD. The CDR3 DNA sequence: TGTGCCATCAGTGAGTCGGGACGTCCGTATGGCTACACCTTC. Its protein is CAISESGRPYGYTF.

Ten or more counts support this clonotype. The gene calls are TRBV30 and TRBJ1-4; the D is unclear. Germline CDR1 reads GTSNPN; CDR2 reads SVGIG (reference sequence). The V and J ends lost 3 bases and 7 bases respectively, with 12 bases between them. The CDR3 is 13 residues long. The CDR3 is CAWRGSNLEKLFF. The CDR3 DNA reads TGTGCCTGGAGGGGTTCGAACCTTGAAAAACTGTTTTTT.

In this sample, this clonotype turned up many times. This rearrangement joins TRBV7-3 to TRBJ2-7; D is perhaps TRBD2 (6 bases). CDR3 length: 14 amino acids. The V gene's germline CDR1 is SGHTA and CDR2 FQGTGA. Trimming took off 8 bases at V and 5 bases at J, with 19 bases between the two ends. The CDR3 DNA follows: TGTGCCAGCGCCCCATTCGGGGGTTACGACGAGCAGTACTTC. Translation: CASAPFGGYDEQYF.

About this clonotype itself: Just one base apart from a much larger clone, this may be a read error. This chain uses TRBV7-3 with TRBJ1-1, with no clear D. From germline, CDR1 is SGHTA and CDR2 FQGTGA. V was trimmed by 4 bases and J by 5 bases, leaving 11 bases between them. This CDR3 has 13 amino acids. CDR3 loop: CASSSTSQTEAFF. In nucleotides, the CDR3 is TGTGCCAGCAGCTCAACGTCCCAGACTGAAGCTTTCTTT.